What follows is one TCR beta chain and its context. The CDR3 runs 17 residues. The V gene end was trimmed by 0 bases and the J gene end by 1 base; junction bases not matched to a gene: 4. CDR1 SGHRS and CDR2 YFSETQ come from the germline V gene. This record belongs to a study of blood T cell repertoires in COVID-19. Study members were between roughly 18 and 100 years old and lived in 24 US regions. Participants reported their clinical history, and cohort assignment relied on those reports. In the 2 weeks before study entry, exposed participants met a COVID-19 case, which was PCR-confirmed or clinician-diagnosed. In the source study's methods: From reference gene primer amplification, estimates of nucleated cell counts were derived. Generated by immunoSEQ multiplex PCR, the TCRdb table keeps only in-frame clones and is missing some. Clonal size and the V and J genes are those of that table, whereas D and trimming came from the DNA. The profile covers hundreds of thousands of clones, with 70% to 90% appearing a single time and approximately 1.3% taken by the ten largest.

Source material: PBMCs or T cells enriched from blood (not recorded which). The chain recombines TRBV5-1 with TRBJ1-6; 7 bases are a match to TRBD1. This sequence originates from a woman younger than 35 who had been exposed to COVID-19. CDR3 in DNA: TGCGCCAGCAGCTTGGAGTACAGGGGATCCTATAATTCACCCCTCCACTTT. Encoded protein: CASSLEYRGSYNSPLHF.